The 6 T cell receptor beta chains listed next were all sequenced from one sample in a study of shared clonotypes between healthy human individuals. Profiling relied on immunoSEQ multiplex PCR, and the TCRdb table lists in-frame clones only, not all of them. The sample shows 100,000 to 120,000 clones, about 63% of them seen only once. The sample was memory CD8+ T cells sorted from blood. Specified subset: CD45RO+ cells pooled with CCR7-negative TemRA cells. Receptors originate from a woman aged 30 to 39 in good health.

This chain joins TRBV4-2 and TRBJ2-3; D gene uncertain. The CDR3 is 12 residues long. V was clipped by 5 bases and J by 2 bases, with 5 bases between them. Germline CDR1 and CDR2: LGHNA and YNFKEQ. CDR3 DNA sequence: TGTGCCAGCAGCAGGGCCACAGATACGCAGTATTTT. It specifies CASSRATDTQYF.

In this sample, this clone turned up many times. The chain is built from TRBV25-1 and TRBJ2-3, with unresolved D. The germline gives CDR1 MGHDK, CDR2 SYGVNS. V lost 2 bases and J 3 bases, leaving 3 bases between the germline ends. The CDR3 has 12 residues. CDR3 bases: TGTGCCAGCAGTGAAGAAACAGATACGCAGTATTTT. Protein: CASSEETDTQYF.

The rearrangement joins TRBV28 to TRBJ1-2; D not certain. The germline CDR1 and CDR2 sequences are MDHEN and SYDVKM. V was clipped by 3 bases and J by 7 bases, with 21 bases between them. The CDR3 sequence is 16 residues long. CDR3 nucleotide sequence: TGTGCCAGCAGTTTGGAAGCCGCGGCTTGGGCGGGTGGCTACACCTTC. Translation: CASSLEAAAWAGGYTF.

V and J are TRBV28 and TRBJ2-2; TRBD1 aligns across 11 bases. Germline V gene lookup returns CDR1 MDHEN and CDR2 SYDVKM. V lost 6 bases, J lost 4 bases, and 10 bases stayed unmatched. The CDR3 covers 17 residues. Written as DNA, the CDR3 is TGTGCCAGCAGACCCGACCGGACAGGGGGCCGCACCGGGGAGCTGTTTTTT. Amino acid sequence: CASRPDRTGGRTGELFF.

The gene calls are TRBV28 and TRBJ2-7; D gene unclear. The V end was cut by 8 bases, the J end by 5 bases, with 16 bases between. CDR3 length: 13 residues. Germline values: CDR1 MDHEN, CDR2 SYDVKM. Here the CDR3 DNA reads TGTGCCAGCGCCAAGCAATCCGGCAACGAGCAGTACTTC. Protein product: CASAKQSGNEQYF.

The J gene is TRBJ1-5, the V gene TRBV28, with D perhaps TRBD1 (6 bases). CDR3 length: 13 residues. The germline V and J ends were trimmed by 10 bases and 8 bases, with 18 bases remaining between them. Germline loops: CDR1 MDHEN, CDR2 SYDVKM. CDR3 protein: CATRGGRTEPQHF. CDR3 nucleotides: TGTGCCACCCGTGGGGGCAGGACGGAGCCCCAGCATTTT.